The 21 T cell receptor beta chains reported below all come from one sample, sequenced in a study of T cells in localized non-small cell lung cancer. Assay: immunoSEQ multiplex PCR; the TCRdb copy retains only in-frame clones and omits some. The sample has about 33,000 clones, approximately 90% seen once. The sample in question was PBMCs, obtained before any cancer treatment. These receptors originate from a man aged 40 to 75 with stage II lung adenocarcinoma.

The chain is built from TRBV7-7 and TRBJ2-1, with 8 bases identical to TRBD1. Per the germline V gene, CDR1 is SSHAT and CDR2 is FNYEAQ (reference sequence). V was clipped by 4 bases and J by 4 bases; unmatched bases: 9. The CDR3 extends over 16 amino acids. The chain's CDR3 is CASSSNLGQGYNEQFF. For the CDR3, the DNA is TGTGCCAGCAGCTCGAACCTTGGACAGGGTTACAATGAGCAGTTCTTC.

CDR3 DNA sequence: TGTGCCAGCAGTTTAACCGAGCAGTACTTC. This translates into CASSLTEQYF. V and J are TRBV28 and TRBJ2-7; D unclear. The germline CDR1 and CDR2 sequences are MDHEN and SYDVKM. With 2 bases removed from V and 6 bases from J, the gap between germline ends came to 2 bases. The CDR3 spans 10 residues.

This sequence joins TRBV5-5 and TRBJ1-5, with no clear D. Germline V gene lookup returns CDR1 SGHKS and CDR2 YYEKEE (reference sequence). V was clipped by 1 base and J by 3 bases, with 5 bases between them. This CDR3 has 13 amino acids. The CDR3 DNA reads TGTGCCAGCAGCTTGATCATCAATCAGCCCCAGCATTTT. Its protein product is CASSLIINQPQHF. The full variable domain, rest sourced from reference TRBV5-5 and TRBJ1-5, is DAGVTQSPTHLIKTRGQQVTLRCSPISGHKSVSWYQQVLGQGPQFIFQYYEKEERGRGNFPDRFSARQFPNYSSELNVNALLLGDSALYLCASSLIINQPQHFGDGTRLSIL.

The rearrangement links TRBV25-1 to TRBJ1-2; the D is unclear. Trimming removed 6 bases at V and 5 bases at J, with 10 bases between. Germline V gene data show CDR1 as MGHDK and CDR2 as SYGVNS. The CDR3 has 12 residues. CDR3 nucleotides: TGTGCCAGCAGCCACGGAACATATGGCTACACCTTC. Protein sequence: CASSHGTYGYTF.

The chain has TRBV2 and TRBJ2-3; 10 nucleotides agree with TRBD2. The CDR3 has 16 amino acids. Germline trimming cut 6 bases from V and 4 bases from J; bases unmatched to any gene: 10. Per germline, CDR1 SNHLY and CDR2 FYNNEI. The CDR3 coding sequence is TGTGCCAGCAGCCTTCTAGCGGGAGTGGGGGCAGATACGCAGTATTTT. Translated, it gives CASSLLAGVGADTQYF.

The CDR3 protein is CASRGVGSYEQYF. CDR3 sequence (DNA): TGTGCCAGCAGGGGAGTGGGGTCCTACGAGCAGTACTTC. The genes are TRBV5-4 and TRBJ2-7; possibly TRBD2 for D (5 bases). The germline V gene encodes CDR1 SGHNT and CDR2 YYREEE (reference sequence). The CDR3 is 13 residues long. The ends were cut back, 5 bases at V and 1 base at J, with 10 bases in the middle. Supplemented by reference TRBV5-4 and TRBJ2-7, the full variable domain reads ETGVTQSPTHLIKTRGQQVTLRCSSQSGHNTVSWYQQALGQGPQFIFQYYREEENGRGNFPPRFSGLQFPNYSSELNVNALELDDSALYLCASRGVGSYEQYFGPGTRLTVT.

The rearrangement links TRBV6-1 to TRBJ1-2, with no clear D. This CDR3 comprises 14 residues. Germline values: CDR1 MNHNS, CDR2 SASEGT. Trimming removed 6 bases at V and 2 bases at J, with 13 bases between. The CDR3 DNA is TGTGCCAGCAGCCCCTCCGTGGAAAACTATGGCTACACCTTC. Translation: CASSPSVENYGYTF.

V gene TRBV6-1 combines with J gene TRBJ1-4; 8 positions match TRBD1. The CDR3 is 16 amino acids. The V and J ends lost 4 bases and 6 bases, in that order; junction bases with no gene match: 10. CDR1 is MNHNS and CDR2 is SASEGT in the germline V gene. CDR3 region: CASSVAGTGGYEKLFF. CDR3 DNA: TGTGCCAGCAGTGTTGCCGGGACAGGTGGTTATGAAAAACTGTTTTTT.

V usage is TRBV2 and J usage is TRBJ1-2; D not certain. Germline loops: CDR1 SNHLY, CDR2 FYNNEI. This CDR3 has 12 residues. V was cut by 6 bases and J by 7 bases, with 12 bases left in between. The chain's CDR3 is CASRVLVSGYTF. The CDR3 coding sequence is TGTGCCAGCAGGGTTTTAGTAAGTGGCTACACCTTC.

This clone showed up just once. V usage is TRBV9 and J usage is TRBJ1-6, with D tentatively TRBD1 (5 bases). The V end was cut by 0 bases, the J end by 9 bases, with 7 bases between. The CDR3 totals 13 residues. Germline CDR1 and CDR2: SGDLS and YYNGEE. CDR3 in amino acids: CASSVDGGSPLHF. The CDR3 DNA reads as TGTGCCAGCAGCGTAGATGGGGGTTCACCCCTCCACTTT.

The J gene is TRBJ1-2, the V gene TRBV28; D is perhaps TRBD1 (5 bases). The V gene's germline CDR1 is MDHEN and CDR2 SYDVKM. The CDR3 totals 15 residues. Trimming left V 7 bases short and J 7 bases short, with 22 bases between. CDR3 protein: CASTTPVAPGRGYTF. CDR3 DNA sequence: TGTGCCAGCACCACCCCCGTCGCTCCGGGGCGTGGCTACACCTTC.

The rearrangement links TRBV7-2 to TRBJ1-4; D is uncertain. CDR1 and CDR2 (germline): SGHTA, FQGNSA. Trimming pared 4 bases from V and 3 bases from J, leaving 6 bases between. The CDR3 consists of 13 residues. The CDR3 nucleotides are TGTGCCAGCAGCTGGCGGGCTAATGAAAAACTGTTTTTT. Protein: CASSWRANEKLFF.

The chain combines TRBV28 with TRBJ1-5; a possible D gene is TRBD1 (5 bases). This CDR3 is 15 amino acids long. Trimming stripped 5 bases from V and 0 bases from J, with 11 bases between. Germline V gene lookup returns CDR1 MDHEN and CDR2 SYDVKM. The CDR3 DNA sequence: TGTGCCAGCAGTGGGACCCTGCCTAGCAATCAGCCCCAGCATTTT. Protein sequence: CASSGTLPSNQPQHF.

The chain employs TRBV5-1 and TRBJ1-2, with 9 bases aligning to TRBD1. This CDR3 comprises 16 residues. J gave up 8 bases and V 0 bases, and 11 bases lay outside the gene matches. The V gene's germline CDR1 is SGHRS and CDR2 YFSETQ. The chain's CDR3 is CASSLGDRDIPLGYTF. The CDR3 region has the DNA TGCGCCAGCAGCTTGGGGGACAGGGACATCCCGTTGGGCTACACCTTC.

V is TRBV6-5 and J is TRBJ2-7; 9 nucleotides align to TRBD2. This CDR3 comprises 14 residues. V gave up 5 bases and J gave up 9 bases; unmatched junction bases: 11. Germline V gene lookup returns CDR1 MNHEY and CDR2 SVGAGI. The DNA of the CDR3 is TGTGCCAGCAGTACATGGGCTAGCGGGAATTCGCAGTACTTC. Amino acid sequence: CASSTWASGNSQYF.

This chain joins TRBV10-3 and TRBJ1-5; D is undetermined. Germline V gene lookup returns CDR1 ENHRY and CDR2 SYGVKD. V lost 11 bases, J lost 4 bases, and 18 bases lay in between. This CDR3 is 14 amino acids long. The CDR3 here is CASRPTASNQPQHF. DNA for the CDR3: TGTGCCTCACGCCCGACGGCATCTAATCAGCCCCAGCATTTT.

V gene TRBV5-6 combines with J gene TRBJ2-5; D is possibly TRBD1 (6 bases). This CDR3 spans 13 amino acids. With 2 bases removed from V and 7 bases from J, the gap between germline ends came to 12 bases. Germline CDR1 and CDR2: SGHDT and YYEEEE. CDR3 in amino acids: CASSLNRVGTQYF. The CDR3 bases are TGTGCCAGCAGCTTAAACAGGGTGGGGACCCAGTACTTC.

CDR3 protein: CASSQVAGYNEQFF. CDR3 sequence (DNA): TGTGCCAGCAGCCAGGTAGCGGGATACAATGAGCAGTTCTTC. The genes are TRBV14 and TRBJ2-1, with 8 bases that match TRBD2. V shed 3 bases and J 4 bases; nucleotides not matched to a gene: 2. Germline CDR1 is SGHDN and CDR2 is FVKESK. The CDR3 consists of 14 residues.

A few counts support this clone. The chain employs TRBV29-1 and TRBJ2-7, with unresolved D. Germline CDR1 is SQVTM and CDR2 is ANQGSEA. The V end was cut by 7 bases, the J end by 0 bases, with 7 bases between. The CDR3 consists of 11 residues. CDR3 bases: TGCAGCGGCGGATACTCCTACGAGCAGTACTTC. Encoded protein: CSGGYSYEQYF.

This chain links TRBV6-1 with TRBJ2-1, with D unresolved. Per the germline V gene, CDR1 is MNHNS and CDR2 is SASEGT. The length of the CDR3 is 12 residues. The V and J ends lost 6 bases and 9 bases respectively, with 12 bases between them. The CDR3 nucleotides are TGTGCCAGCAGCCCGCCGGTTGTTGAGCAGTTCTTC. As protein: CASSPPVVEQFF.

This rearrangement joins TRBV11-2 to TRBJ2-7; maybe TRBD2 (5 bases). CDR3 size: 12 residues. Looked up from germline, CDR1 is SGHAT and CDR2 is FQNNGV. Trimming removed 3 bases from V and 7 bases from J, with 10 bases in between. In DNA, the CDR3 is TGTGCCAGCAGCTTCTTGGAGGTGGAGCAGTACTTC. This gives the protein CASSFLEVEQYF.